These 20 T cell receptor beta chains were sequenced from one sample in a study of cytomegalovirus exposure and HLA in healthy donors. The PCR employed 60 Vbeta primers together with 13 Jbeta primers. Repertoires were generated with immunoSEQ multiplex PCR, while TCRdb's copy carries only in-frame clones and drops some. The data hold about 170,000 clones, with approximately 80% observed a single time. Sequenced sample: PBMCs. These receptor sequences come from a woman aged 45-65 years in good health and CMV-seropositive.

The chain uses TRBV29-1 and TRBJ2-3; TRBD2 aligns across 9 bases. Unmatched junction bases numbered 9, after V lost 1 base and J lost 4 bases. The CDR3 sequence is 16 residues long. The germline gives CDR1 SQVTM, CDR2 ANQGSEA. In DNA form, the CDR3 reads TGCAGCGTTGAAGGAGAGTGGCGGGAGGGCTCAGATACGCAGTATTTT. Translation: CSVEGEWREGSDTQYF.

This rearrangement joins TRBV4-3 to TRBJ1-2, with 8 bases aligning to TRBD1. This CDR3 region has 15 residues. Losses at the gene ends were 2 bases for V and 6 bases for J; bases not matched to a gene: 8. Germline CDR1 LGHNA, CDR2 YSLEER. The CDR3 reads CASSQQGAEWNGYTF. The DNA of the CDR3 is TGCGCCAGCAGCCAACAGGGGGCGGAGTGGAATGGCTACACCTTC.

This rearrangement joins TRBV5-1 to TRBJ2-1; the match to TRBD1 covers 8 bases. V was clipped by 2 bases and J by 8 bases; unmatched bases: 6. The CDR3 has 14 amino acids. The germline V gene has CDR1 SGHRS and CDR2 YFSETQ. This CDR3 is CASSFGQGGDEQFF. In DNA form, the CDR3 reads TGCGCCAGCAGCTTTGGACAGGGTGGGGATGAGCAGTTCTTC.

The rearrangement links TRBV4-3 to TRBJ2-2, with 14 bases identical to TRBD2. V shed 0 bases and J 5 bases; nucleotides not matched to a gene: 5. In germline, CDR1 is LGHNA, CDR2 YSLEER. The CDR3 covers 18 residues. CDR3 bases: TGCGCCAGCAGCCAAGAAGGGACTAGCGGGAGAGGGACCGGGGAGCTGTTTTTT. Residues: CASSQEGTSGRGTGELFF.

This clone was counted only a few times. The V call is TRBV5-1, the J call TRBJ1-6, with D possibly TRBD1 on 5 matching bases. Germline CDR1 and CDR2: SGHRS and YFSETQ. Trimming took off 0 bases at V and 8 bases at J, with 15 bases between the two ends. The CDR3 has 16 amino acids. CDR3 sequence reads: CASSLALRVGDSPLHF. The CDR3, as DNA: TGCGCCAGCAGCTTGGCCCTGAGAGTAGGGGATTCACCCCTCCACTTT.

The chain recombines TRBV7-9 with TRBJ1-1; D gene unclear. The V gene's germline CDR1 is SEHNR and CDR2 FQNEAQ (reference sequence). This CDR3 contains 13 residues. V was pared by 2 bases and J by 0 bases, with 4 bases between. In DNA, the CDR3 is TGTGCCAGCAGCTTAACAGTGAACACTGAAGCTTTCTTT. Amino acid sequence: CASSLTVNTEAFF. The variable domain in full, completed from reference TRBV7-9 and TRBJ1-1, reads DTGVSQNPRHKITKRGQNVTFRCDPISEHNRLYWYRQTLGQGPEFLTYFQNEAQLEKSRLLSDRFSAERPKGSFSTLEIQRTEQGDSAMYLCASSLTVNTEAFFGQGTRLTVV.

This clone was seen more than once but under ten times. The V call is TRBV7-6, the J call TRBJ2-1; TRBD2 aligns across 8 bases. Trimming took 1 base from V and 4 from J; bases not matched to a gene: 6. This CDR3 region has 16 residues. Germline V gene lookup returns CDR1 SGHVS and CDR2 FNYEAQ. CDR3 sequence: CASSLDLSGGYNEQFF. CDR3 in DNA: TGTGCCAGCAGCTTAGATCTGAGCGGGGGATACAATGAGCAGTTCTTC.

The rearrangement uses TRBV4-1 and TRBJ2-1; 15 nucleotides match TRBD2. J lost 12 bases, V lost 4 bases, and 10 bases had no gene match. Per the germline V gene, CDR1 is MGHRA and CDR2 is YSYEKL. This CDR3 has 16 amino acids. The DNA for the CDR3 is TGCGCCAGCAGCCCAGGGACTAGCGGGGGGTTCGTGGGGCAGTTCTTC. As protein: CASSPGTSGGFVGQFF.

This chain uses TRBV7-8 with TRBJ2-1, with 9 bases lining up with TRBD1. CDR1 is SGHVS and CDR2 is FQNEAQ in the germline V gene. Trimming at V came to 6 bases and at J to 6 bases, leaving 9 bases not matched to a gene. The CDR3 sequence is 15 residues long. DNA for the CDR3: TGTGCCAGCAGTCTAGGACAGGGGAAGGGCAATGAGCAGTTCTTC. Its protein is CASSLGQGKGNEQFF. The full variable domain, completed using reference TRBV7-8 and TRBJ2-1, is GAGVSQSPRYKVAKRGQDVALRCDPISGHVSLFWYQQALGQGPEFLTYFQNEAQLDKSGLPSDRFFAERPEGSVSTLKIQRTQQEDSAVYLCASSLGQGKGNEQFFGPGTRLTVL.

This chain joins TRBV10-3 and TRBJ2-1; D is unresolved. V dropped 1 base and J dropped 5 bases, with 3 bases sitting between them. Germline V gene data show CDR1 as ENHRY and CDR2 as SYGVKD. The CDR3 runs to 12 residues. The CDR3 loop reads CAISEFDNEQFF. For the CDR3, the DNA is TGTGCCATCAGTGAGTTCGACAATGAGCAGTTCTTC.

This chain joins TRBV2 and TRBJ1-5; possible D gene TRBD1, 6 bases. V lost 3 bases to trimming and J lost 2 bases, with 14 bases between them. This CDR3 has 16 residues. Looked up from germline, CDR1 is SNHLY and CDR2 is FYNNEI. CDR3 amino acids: CASSDGVGGRNQPQHF. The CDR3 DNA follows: TGTGCCAGCAGTGATGGCGTAGGGGGACGCAATCAGCCCCAGCATTTT.

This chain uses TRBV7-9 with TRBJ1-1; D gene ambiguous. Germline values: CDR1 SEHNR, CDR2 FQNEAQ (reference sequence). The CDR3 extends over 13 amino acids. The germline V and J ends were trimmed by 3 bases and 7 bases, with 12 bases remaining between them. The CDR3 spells CASSFLGVVEAFF. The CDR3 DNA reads TGTGCCAGCAGCTTCCTCGGGGTGGTTGAAGCTTTCTTT.

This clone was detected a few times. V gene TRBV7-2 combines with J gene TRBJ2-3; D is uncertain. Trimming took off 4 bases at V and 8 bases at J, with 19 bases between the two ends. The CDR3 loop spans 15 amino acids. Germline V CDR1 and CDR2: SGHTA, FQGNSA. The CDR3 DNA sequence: TGTGCCAGCAGCTCCCCCCAGATCCGCGGCCGTACGCAGTATTTT. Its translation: CASSSPQIRGRTQYF.

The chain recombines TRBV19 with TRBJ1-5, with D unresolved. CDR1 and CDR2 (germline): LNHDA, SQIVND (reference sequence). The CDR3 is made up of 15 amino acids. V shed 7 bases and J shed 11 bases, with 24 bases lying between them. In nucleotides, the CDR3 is TGTGCCAGTATGAGGCCGTCCGTAGACTCTTCGGCCCAGCATTTT. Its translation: CASMRPSVDSSAQHF. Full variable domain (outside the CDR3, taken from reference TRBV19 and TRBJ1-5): DGGITQSPKYLFRKEGQNVTLSCEQNLNHDAMYWYRQDPGQGLRLIYYSQIVNDFQKGDIAEGYSVSREKKESFPLTVTSAQKNPTAFYLCASMRPSVDSSAQHFGDGTRLSIL.

CDR3 DNA: TGTGCCAGCAGTCCGCGGACAGGAACAGATACGCAGTATTTT. Translation: CASSPRTGTDTQYF. This chain links TRBV2 with TRBJ2-3; 7 bases agree with TRBD1. Trimming removed 5 bases from V and 3 bases from J; junction bases left unmatched: 5. Per germline, CDR1 SNHLY and CDR2 FYNNEI. The CDR3 is 14 amino acids.

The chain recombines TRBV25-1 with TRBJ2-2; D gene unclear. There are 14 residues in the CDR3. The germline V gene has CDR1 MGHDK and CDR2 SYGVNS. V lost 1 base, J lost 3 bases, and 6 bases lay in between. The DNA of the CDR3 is TGTGCCAGCAGTGAATCGCCGGACACCGGGGAGCTGTTTTTT. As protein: CASSESPDTGELFF.

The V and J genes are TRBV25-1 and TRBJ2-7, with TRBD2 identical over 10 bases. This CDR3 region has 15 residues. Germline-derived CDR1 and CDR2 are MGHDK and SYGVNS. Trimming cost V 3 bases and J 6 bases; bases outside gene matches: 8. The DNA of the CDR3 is TGTGCCAGCAGTGAGCCAACTAGCGGGAACCTCGAGCAGTACTTC. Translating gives CASSEPTSGNLEQYF.

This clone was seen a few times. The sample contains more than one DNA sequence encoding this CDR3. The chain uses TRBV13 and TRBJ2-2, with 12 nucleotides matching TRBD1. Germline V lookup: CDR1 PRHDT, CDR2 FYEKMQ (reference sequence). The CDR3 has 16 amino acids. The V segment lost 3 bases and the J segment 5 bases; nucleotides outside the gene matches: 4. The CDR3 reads CASSLGQGAGTGELFF. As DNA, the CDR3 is TGTGCCAGCAGCTTGGGACAGGGGGCGGGGACCGGGGAGCTGTTTTTT.

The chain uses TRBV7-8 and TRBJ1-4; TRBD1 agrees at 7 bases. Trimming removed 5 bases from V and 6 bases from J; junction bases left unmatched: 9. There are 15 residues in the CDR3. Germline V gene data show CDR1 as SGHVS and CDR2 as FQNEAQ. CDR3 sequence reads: CASSPRDRVDEKLFF. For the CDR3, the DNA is TGTGCCAGCAGCCCCCGCGACAGGGTGGATGAAAAACTGTTTTTT.

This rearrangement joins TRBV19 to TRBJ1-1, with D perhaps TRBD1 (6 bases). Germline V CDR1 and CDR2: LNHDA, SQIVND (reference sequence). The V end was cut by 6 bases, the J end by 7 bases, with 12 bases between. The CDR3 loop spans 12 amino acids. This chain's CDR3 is CASSQQGLEAFF. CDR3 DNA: TGTGCCAGTAGCCAACAGGGTCTTGAAGCTTTCTTT.